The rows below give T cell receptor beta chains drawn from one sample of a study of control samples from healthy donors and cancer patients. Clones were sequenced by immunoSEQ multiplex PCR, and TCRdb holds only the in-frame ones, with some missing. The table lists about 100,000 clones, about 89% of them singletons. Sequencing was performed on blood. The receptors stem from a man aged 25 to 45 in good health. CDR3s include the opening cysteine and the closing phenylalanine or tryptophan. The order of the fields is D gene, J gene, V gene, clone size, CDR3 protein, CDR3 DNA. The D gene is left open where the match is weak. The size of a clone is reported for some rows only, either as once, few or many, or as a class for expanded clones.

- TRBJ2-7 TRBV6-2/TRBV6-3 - CASSPRAVGEQYF TGTGCCAGCAGTCCGCGGGCGGTGGGCGAGCAGTACTTC
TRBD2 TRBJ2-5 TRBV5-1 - CASSLGGTSGKETQYF TGCGCCAGCAGCTTGGGGGGGACTAGCGGGAAGGAGACCCAGTACTTC
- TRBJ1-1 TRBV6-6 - CASGQRNTEAFF TGTGCCAGCGGGCAGAGGAACACTGAAGCTTTCTTT
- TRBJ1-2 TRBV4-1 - CASSQDRLPNYGYTF TGCGCCAGCAGCCAAGATCGACTCCCTAACTATGGCTACACCTTC
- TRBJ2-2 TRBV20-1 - CSASGGRGTGELFF TGCAGTGCTAGTGGAGGGCGAGGCACCGGGGAGCTGTTTTTT
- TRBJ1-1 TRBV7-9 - CASSTYEFSGEVNTEAFF TGTGCCAGCAGCACCTACGAGTTTTCGGGGGAGGTGAACACTGAAGCTTTCTTT
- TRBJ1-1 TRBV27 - CASSTRGNTEAFF TGTGCCAGCAGTACCCGGGGGAACACTGAAGCTTTCTTT
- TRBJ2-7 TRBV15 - CATSIGRVYEQYF TGTGCCACCAGCATTGGGCGGGTCTACGAGCAGTACTTC
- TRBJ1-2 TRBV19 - CASTSPFNYGYTF TGTGCCAGTACCTCCCCCTTTAACTATGGCTACACCTTC
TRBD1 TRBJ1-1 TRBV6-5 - CASSFGQVNTEAFF TGTGCCAGCAGTTTTGGACAGGTGAACACTGAAGCTTTCTTT
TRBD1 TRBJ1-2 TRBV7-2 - CASSLLKATGNNGYTF TGTGCCAGCAGCCTTCTTAAAGCGACAGGGAATAATGGCTACACCTTC
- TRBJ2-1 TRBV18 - CASSRPLAADNEQFF TGTGCCAGCTCACGCCCTTTAGCGGCGGACAATGAGCAGTTCTTC
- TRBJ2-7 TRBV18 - CASSYSYEQYF TGTGCCAGCTCATACTCCTACGAGCAGTACTTC
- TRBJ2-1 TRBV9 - CASSVFAGHYNEQFF TGTGCCAGCAGCGTTTTTGCGGGGCACTACAATGAGCAGTTCTTC
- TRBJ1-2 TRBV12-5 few CASGLVPGLYGYTF TGTGCTAGTGGTTTGGTACCAGGTCTCTATGGCTACACCTTC
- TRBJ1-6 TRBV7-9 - CASSLSGVYSPLHF TGTGCCAGCAGCTTATCAGGGGTCTACTCACCCCTCCACTTT
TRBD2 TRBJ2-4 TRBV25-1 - CASSVSGGGAKNIQYF TGTGCCAGCAGTGTTAGCGGGGGAGGAGCCAAAAACATTCAGTACTTC
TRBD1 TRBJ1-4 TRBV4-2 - CASSQGGTGARTNEKLFF TGTGCCAGCAGCCAAGGGGGGACAGGGGCAAGAACTAATGAAAAACTGTTTTTT
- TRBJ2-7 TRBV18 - CASSPSGAGNPHEQYF TGTGCCAGCTCCCCCTCGGGCGCAGGGAACCCCCACGAGCAGTACTTC
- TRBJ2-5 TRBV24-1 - CATQGYQETQYF TGTGCCACTCAGGGGTACCAAGAGACCCAGTACTTC
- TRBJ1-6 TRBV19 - CASSIARGLNSPLHF TGTGCCAGTAGTATAGCACGCGGGCTCAATTCACCCCTCCACTTT
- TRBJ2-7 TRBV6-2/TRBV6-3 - CASSYTSTYEQYF TGTGCCAGCAGTTACACCTCAACCTACGAGCAGTACTTC
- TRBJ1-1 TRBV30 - CAWMRTVNTEAFF TGTGCCTGGATGAGGACGGTGAACACTGAAGCTTTCTTT
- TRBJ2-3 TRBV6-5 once CASSSLRGASTDTQYF TGTGCCAGCAGTTCCCTGAGGGGGGCAAGCACAGATACGCAGTATTTT
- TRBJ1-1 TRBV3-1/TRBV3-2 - CASSQYHSTGVEAFF TGTGCCAGCAGCCAGTACCATTCGACAGGAGTAGAAGCTTTCTTT
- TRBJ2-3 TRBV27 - CASSLLSGGDTQYF TGTGCCAGCAGTTTATTATCCGGAGGGGATACGCAGTATTTT
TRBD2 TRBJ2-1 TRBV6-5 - CASSRQGGRDEQFF TGTGCCAGCAGTCGACAAGGCGGGAGGGATGAGCAGTTCTTC
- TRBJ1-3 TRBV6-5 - CASTQLRARGNTIYF TGTGCCAGCACGCAACTGCGGGCTCGTGGAAACACCATATATTTT
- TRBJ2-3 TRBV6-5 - CASSPNRADTQYF TGTGCCAGCAGCCCGAACCGGGCAGATACGCAGTATTTT
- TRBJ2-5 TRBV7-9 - CASSLGKGSVETQYF TGTGCCAGCAGCTTAGGAAAGGGGTCCGTGGAGACCCAGTACTTC
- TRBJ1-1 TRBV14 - CASSPQTGSNTEAFF TGTGCCAGCAGCCCCCAGACAGGATCGAACACTGAAGCTTTCTTT
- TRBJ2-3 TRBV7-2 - CASSLVTTDTQYF TGTGCCAGCAGCTTAGTGACCACAGATACGCAGTATTTT
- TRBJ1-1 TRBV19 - CASKQRGSNTEAFF TGTGCCAGTAAGCAGAGGGGGTCGAACACTGAAGCTTTCTTT
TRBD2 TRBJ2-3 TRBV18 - CASSTKKAGVGSDTQYF TGTGCCAGCTCAACAAAGAAAGCGGGAGTTGGGTCAGATACGCAGTATTTT
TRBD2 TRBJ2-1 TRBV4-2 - CASSQDPDERDTYNEQFF TGTGCCAGCAGCCAAGATCCGGACGAGCGGGATACCTACAATGAGCAGTTCTTC
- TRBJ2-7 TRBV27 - CASSFSQAGPSYEQYF TGTGCCAGCAGTTTTTCTCAGGCGGGACCCTCCTACGAGCAGTACTTC
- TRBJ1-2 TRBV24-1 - CATSAGVYYGYTF TGTGCCACCAGTGCAGGGGTATACTATGGCTACACCTTC
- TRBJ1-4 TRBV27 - CASSLYTRDEKLFF TGTGCCAGCAGTTTATATACCCGGGATGAAAAACTGTTTTTT
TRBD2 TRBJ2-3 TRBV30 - CAWSGGGGAPDTQYF TGTGCCTGGAGTGGAGGCGGGGGGGCCCCAGATACGCAGTATTTT
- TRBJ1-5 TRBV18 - CASSPQKGDNQPQHF TGTGCCAGCTCACCACAGAAAGGGGACAATCAGCCCCAGCATTTT
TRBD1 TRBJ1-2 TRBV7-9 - CASSTGNRGKEGYGYTF TGTGCCAGCAGCACAGGGAACAGGGGAAAAGAAGGCTATGGCTACACCTTC
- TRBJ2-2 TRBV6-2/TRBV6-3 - CASSYTSLRWSHTGELFF TGTGCCAGCAGTTACACTTCTTTACGGTGGAGTCACACCGGGGAGCTGTTTTTT